Following are 24 T cell receptor beta chains from one sample sequenced in a study of blood T cell repertoires in COVID-19. Sequencing used immunoSEQ multiplex PCR; TCRdb keeps in-frame clones, though not all of them. Among about 480,000 clones listed, roughly 85% were seen once. The sequenced sample consisted of PBMCs or T cells enriched from blood (not recorded which). All receptors derive from a woman aged 18 to 35 with acute COVID-19.

This chain links TRBV19 with TRBJ2-3, with 8 nucleotides matching TRBD2. Germline V gene lookup returns CDR1 LNHDA and CDR2 SQIVND (reference sequence). The CDR3 extends over 17 amino acids. V lost 4 bases to trimming and J lost 0 bases; unmatched junction nucleotides: 9. The CDR3 DNA is TGTGCCAGTAGTAAGACCCACTTAGCGGGGAGCACAGATACGCAGTATTTT. Protein sequence: CASSKTHLAGSTDTQYF.

The CDR3 spells CASSFGTGNNEQFF. The CDR3 DNA reads TGTGCCAGCAGTTTCGGGACAGGGAACAATGAGCAGTTCTTC. The chain uses TRBV27 and TRBJ2-1, with 9 bases matching TRBD1. Trimming removed 3 bases from V and 5 bases from J; junction bases left unmatched: 2. Germline V gene lookup returns CDR1 MNHEY and CDR2 SMNVEV (reference sequence). The CDR3 extends over 14 amino acids.

The chain combines TRBV12-2 with TRBJ2-1; the table's D call of TRBD2 was not tested on the DNA. TRBV12-2 is a documented pseudogene. This CDR3 has 16 amino acids. CDR3 DNA: TGTGCAAGTCGCTTAGCGGTTGGACTAGCGGACAATGAGCAGTTCTTC. Amino acid sequence: CASRLAVGLADNEQFF.

This clone was seen a single time. The chain carries TRBV11-2 and TRBJ1-2; perhaps TRBD1 as D (6 bases). V lost 5 bases to trimming and J lost 7 bases, with 8 bases between them. The CDR3 contains 11 residues. Germline CDR1 is SGHAT and CDR2 is FQNNGV. The CDR3 reads CASSPGVGYTF. The CDR3 DNA reads TGTGCCAGCAGCCCAGGGGTTGGCTACACCTTC.

This sequence joins TRBV7-9 and TRBJ1-5; 8 bases are shared with TRBD1. This CDR3 contains 13 residues. CDR1 is SEHNR, CDR2 FQNEAQ, per germline (reference sequence). Trimming removed 5 bases from V and 6 bases from J; junction bases left unmatched: 3. The CDR3 is CASSPDRVQPQHF. The DNA for the CDR3 is TGTGCCAGCAGCCCGGACAGGGTTCAGCCCCAGCATTTT.

This chain links TRBV6-6 with TRBJ1-4, with a possible D match to TRBD1 (6 bases). The ends were cut back, 6 bases at V and 4 bases at J, with 12 bases in the middle. The germline V gene encodes CDR1 MNHNY and CDR2 SVGAGI (reference sequence). The CDR3 has 14 residues. DNA for the CDR3: TGTGCCAGCAGCTTAGGACAGTTTAATGAAAAACTGTTTTTT. Its protein is CASSLGQFNEKLFF.

This clone has only one observation. The V gene is TRBV14, the J gene TRBJ2-3; 8 nucleotides line up with TRBD2. This CDR3 spans 15 amino acids. Unmatched junction bases numbered 8, after V lost 3 bases and J lost 6 bases. Germline V lookup: CDR1 SGHDN, CDR2 FVKESK. The CDR3 DNA follows: TGTGCCAGCAGCCACCGACGGGGGGGGCGGGATACGCAGTATTTT. It codes for CASSHRRGGRDTQYF.

The V gene is TRBV5-4, the J gene TRBJ2-1, with 9 bases lining up with TRBD2. The V segment lost 3 bases and the J segment 9 bases; nucleotides outside the gene matches: 10. This CDR3 has 15 residues. Germline lookup yields CDR1 SGHNT and CDR2 YYREEE (reference sequence). The CDR3 is CASSSGGRAHGEQFF. CDR3 nucleotide sequence: TGTGCCAGCAGCTCGGGCGGGAGGGCCCACGGTGAGCAGTTCTTC.

This chain uses TRBV5-8 with TRBJ1-1; D unresolved. The V gene's germline CDR1 is SGHTS and CDR2 YDEGEE. The germline V and J ends were trimmed by 1 base and 6 bases, with 7 bases remaining between them. The CDR3 contains 12 residues. The chain's CDR3 is CASSLPRAEAFF. As DNA, the CDR3 is TGTGCCAGCAGCTTGCCGAGGGCTGAAGCTTTCTTT.

This clone appeared once. This chain connects TRBV19 to TRBJ2-3; 8 positions agree with TRBD1. Germline trimming cut 9 bases from V and 3 bases from J; bases unmatched to any gene: 14. The CDR3 totals 16 residues. Germline-derived CDR1 and CDR2 are LNHDA and SQIVND (reference sequence). The CDR3 loop reads CASGLGQGRWTDTQYF. The CDR3 DNA reads as TGTGCCAGCGGTCTCGGACAGGGAAGATGGACAGATACGCAGTATTTT.

This clone appeared once. J is TRBJ2-7 and V is TRBV24-1; tentatively, D is TRBD2 (6 bases). CDR1 and CDR2 from the germline V gene are KGHDR and SFDVKD. This CDR3 has 13 residues. V gave up 7 bases and J gave up 2 bases, with 11 bases separating them. This chain's CDR3 is CATSPGAPYEQYF. The CDR3 region has the DNA TGTGCCACCAGCCCGGGAGCCCCCTACGAGCAGTACTTC.

This clone has only a few counts. This rearrangement joins TRBV6-5 to TRBJ1-6, with D maybe TRBD1 (5 bases). The CDR3 spans 14 residues. CDR1 and CDR2 from the germline V gene are MNHEY and SVGAGI. Trimming removed 6 bases at V and 9 bases at J, with 15 bases between. CDR3 loop: CASSHHRRGSPLHF. As DNA, the CDR3 is TGTGCCAGCAGCCATCACAGGCGGGGTTCACCCCTCCACTTT.

The genes are TRBV28 and TRBJ2-5; 7 nucleotides line up with TRBD1. V gave up 6 bases and J gave up 7 bases; unmatched junction bases: 11. Looked up from germline, CDR1 is MDHEN and CDR2 is SYDVKM. The CDR3 is 14 amino acids. The CDR3 reads CASRPDRVRGTQYF. The CDR3 nucleotides read TGTGCCAGCAGACCCGACAGGGTCCGCGGGACCCAGTACTTC. Supplemented by reference TRBV28 and TRBJ2-5, the full variable domain reads DVKVTQSSRYLVKRTGEKVFLECVQDMDHENMFWYRQDPGLGLRLIYFSYDVKMKEKGDIPEGYSVSREKKERFSLILESASTNQTSMYLCASRPDRVRGTQYFGPGTRLLVL.

Concerning this clone itself: The sample contains more than one DNA sequence encoding this CDR3. This chain links TRBV6-5 with TRBJ2-7; 8 nucleotides match TRBD2. Unmatched junction bases numbered 3, after V lost 0 bases and J lost 2 bases. The V gene's germline CDR1 is MNHEY and CDR2 SVGAGI. This CDR3 has 15 residues. In DNA form, the CDR3 reads TGTGCCAGCAGTTACTCGGTTAGCGGGGCCTACGAGCAGTACTTC. This codes for CASSYSVSGAYEQYF.

V usage is TRBV9 and J usage is TRBJ1-1; D is uncertain. Per germline, CDR1 SGDLS and CDR2 YYNGEE. With 0 bases removed from V and 0 bases from J, the gap between germline ends came to 9 bases. The CDR3 loop spans 15 amino acids. The CDR3, as DNA: TGTGCCAGCAGCGTAGGGCAATTCATGAACACTGAAGCTTTCTTT. Encoded protein: CASSVGQFMNTEAFF.

The V and J genes are TRBV5-1 and TRBJ1-1; D may be TRBD1 (5 bases). Germline V gene sequence: CDR1 SGHRS, CDR2 YFSETQ. The CDR3 has 19 amino acids. V was cut by 3 bases and J by 0 bases, with 24 bases left in between. The CDR3 loop is CASSWTTGILVGLNTEAFF. CDR3 in DNA: TGCGCCAGCAGCTGGACAACAGGAATACTTGTGGGGTTGAACACTGAAGCTTTCTTT.

This clone came up a few times. The genes are TRBV5-1 and TRBJ2-1, with 13 bases identical to TRBD2. V shed 3 bases and J 4 bases; nucleotides not matched to a gene: 10. The germline V gene encodes CDR1 SGHRS and CDR2 YFSETQ. This CDR3 region has 18 residues. The CDR3 reads CASSSTNGLAGAYNEQFF. The CDR3 bases are TGCGCCAGCAGCTCGACCAACGGACTAGCGGGAGCTTACAATGAGCAGTTCTTC.

This chain connects TRBV29-1 to TRBJ1-2; D is unclear. Trimming took 5 bases from V and 2 from J, leaving 15 bases between them. The germline CDR1 and CDR2 sequences are SQVTM and ANQGSEA. The CDR3 is 14 residues long. The CDR3 sequence is CSVPRRRNNYGYTF. Written as DNA, the CDR3 is TGCAGCGTTCCTAGACGGAGGAACAACTATGGCTACACCTTC.

The J gene is TRBJ2-7, the V gene TRBV20-1; possible D gene TRBD2, 5 bases. This CDR3 region has 11 residues. V lost 5 bases and J 6 bases, leaving 11 bases between the germline ends. In germline, CDR1 is DFQATT, CDR2 SNEGSKA (reference sequence). The DNA of the CDR3 is TGCAGTGCTCTGCGGGCCGGCGAGCAGTACTTC. Protein: CSALRAGEQYF.

CDR3 DNA sequence: TGTGCCTCCCATGTGCCGGACAACCACTACGAGCAGTACTTC. Residues: CASHVPDNHYEQYF. The J gene is TRBJ2-7, the V gene TRBV30, with D possibly being TRBD1 (5 bases). Germline V gene lookup returns CDR1 GTSNPN and CDR2 SVGIG (reference sequence). The CDR3 runs to 14 residues. Trimming removed 7 bases at V and 3 bases at J, with 19 bases between.

The chain links TRBV18 to TRBJ2-5; D might be TRBD1 (6 bases). CDR1 is KGHSH, CDR2 LQKENI, per germline. V lost 6 bases to trimming and J lost 5 bases, with 13 bases between them. This CDR3 has 13 amino acids. The CDR3 here is CASSGQPVETQYF. DNA of the CDR3: TGTGCCAGCTCCGGACAGCCCGTCGAGACCCAGTACTTC.

The chain employs TRBV10-1 and TRBJ2-7, with D tentatively TRBD2 (6 bases). This CDR3 has 17 amino acids. Germline CDR1 and CDR2: WNHNN and SYGVQD (reference sequence). Trimming cost V 3 bases and J 7 bases, with 25 bases left between them. CDR3 amino acids: CASSDFLMGGLSGEQYF. The CDR3 nucleotides read TGCGCCAGCAGTGATTTCCTAATGGGGGGACTCTCCGGGGAGCAGTACTTC.

The chain links TRBV29-1 to TRBJ2-3; D uncertain. Trimming cost V 3 bases and J 3 bases, with 13 bases left between them. This CDR3 region has 14 residues. CDR1 is SQVTM, CDR2 ANQGSEA, per germline. The CDR3 DNA reads as TGCAGCGTTGAGTTAACATCAACGACAGATACGCAGTATTTT. This translates into CSVELTSTTDTQYF.

As regards this clone: A clone one base away is much larger, so this may be a read error. J is TRBJ1-1 and V is TRBV7-3; 8 bases map to TRBD1. This CDR3 is built from 13 residues. Trimming at V came to 6 bases and at J to 3 bases, leaving 3 bases not matched to a gene. CDR1 and CDR2 from the germline V gene are SGHTA and FQGTGA. The CDR3 here is CASSPDRDTEAFF. The CDR3, as DNA: TGTGCCAGCAGTCCGGACAGGGACACTGAAGCTTTCTTT.